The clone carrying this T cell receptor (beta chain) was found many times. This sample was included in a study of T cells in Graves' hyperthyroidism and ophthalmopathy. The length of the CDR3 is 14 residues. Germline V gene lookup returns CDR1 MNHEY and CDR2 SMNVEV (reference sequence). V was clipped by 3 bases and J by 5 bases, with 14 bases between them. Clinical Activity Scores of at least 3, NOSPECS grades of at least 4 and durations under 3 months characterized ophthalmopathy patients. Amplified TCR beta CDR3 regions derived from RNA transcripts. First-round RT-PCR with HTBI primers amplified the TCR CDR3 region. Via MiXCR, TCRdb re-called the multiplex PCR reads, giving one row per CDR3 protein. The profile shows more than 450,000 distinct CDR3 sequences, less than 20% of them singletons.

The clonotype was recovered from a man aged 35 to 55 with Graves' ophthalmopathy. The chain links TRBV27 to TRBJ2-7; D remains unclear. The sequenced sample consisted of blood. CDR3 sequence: CASSFVERPHEQYF. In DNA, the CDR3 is TGTGCCAGCAGTTTCGTTGAAAGGCCCCACGAGCAGTACTTC.